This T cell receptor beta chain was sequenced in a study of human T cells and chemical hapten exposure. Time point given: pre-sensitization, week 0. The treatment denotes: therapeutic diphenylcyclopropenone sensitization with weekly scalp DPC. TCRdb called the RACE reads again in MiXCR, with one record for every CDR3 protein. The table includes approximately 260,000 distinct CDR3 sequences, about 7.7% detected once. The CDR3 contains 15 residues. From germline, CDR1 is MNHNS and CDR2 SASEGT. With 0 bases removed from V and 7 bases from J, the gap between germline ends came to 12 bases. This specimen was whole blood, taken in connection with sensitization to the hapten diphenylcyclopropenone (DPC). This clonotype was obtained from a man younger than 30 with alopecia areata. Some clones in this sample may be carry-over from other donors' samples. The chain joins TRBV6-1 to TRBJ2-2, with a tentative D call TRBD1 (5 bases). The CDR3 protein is CASSEAGHLVGELFF. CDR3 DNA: TGTGCCAGCAGTGAAGCCGGACACCTCGTCGGGGAGCTGTTTTTT.